This T cell receptor beta chain was identified during a study of post-analysis software for immune sequencing data. Whole-study results and caveats: TRBV segments more frequent in patients than in controls numbered about five and included TRBV5-6, TRBV5-1 and TRBV20-1. A significant reduction in normalized Chao1 diversity was observed in multiple sclerosis patients versus controls.

TCR beta libraries were prepared from cDNA with unique molecular identifiers. MiXCR, run by TCRdb on the PCR reads, gives a single entry per CDR3 protein. The table has 450,000 to 700,000 distinct CDR3 sequences, 44% seen once. This clonotype was recorded a few times. What it recognizes is unknown. There are 14 residues in the CDR3. Germline-derived CDR1 and CDR2 are SQVTM and ANQGSEA. Losses at the gene ends were 6 bases for V and 6 bases for J; bases not matched to a gene: 8. The rearrangement links TRBV29-1 to TRBJ1-2, with 12 bases matching TRBD1. Material for sequencing was blood. The source of this sequence is a girl aged 5 to 17 with multiple sclerosis. The CDR3, as DNA: TGCAGCGTGTACTCCGGGACAGGGGGCAATGGCTACACCTTC. This codes for CSVYSGTGGNGYTF.